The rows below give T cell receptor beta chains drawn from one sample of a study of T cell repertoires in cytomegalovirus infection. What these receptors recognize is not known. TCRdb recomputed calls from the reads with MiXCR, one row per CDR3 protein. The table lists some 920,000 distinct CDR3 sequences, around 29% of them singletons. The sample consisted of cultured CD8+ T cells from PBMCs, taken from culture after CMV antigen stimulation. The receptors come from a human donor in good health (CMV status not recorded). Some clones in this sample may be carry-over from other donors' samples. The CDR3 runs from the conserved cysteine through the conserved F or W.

CASSYTSGGLKNIQYF,TRBV12-3/TRBV12-4,TRBJ2-4
CASTDRDRGLYTEAFF,TRBV28,TRBJ1-1
CASSLIAGGYGYTF,TRBV7-6,TRBJ1-2
CASSQDGRRYFF,TRBV27,TRBJ2-1
CASSGGGGRNYGYTF,TRBV27,TRBJ1-2
CASSEAPRSGAPDTQYF,TRBV2,TRBJ2-3
CASRTGGELFF,TRBV6-5,TRBJ2-2
CASRKQGQPAYEQYF,TRBV19,TRBJ2-7
CAVRQGASYEQYF,TRBV27,TRBJ2-7
CASSLGGGYQETQYF,TRBV7-8,TRBJ2-5
CASKFRGITEAFF,TRBV12-3/TRBV12-4,TRBJ1-1
CASSQVEQFNEAFF,TRBV4-1,TRBJ1-1
CASSYLGALNEKLFF,TRBV6-5,TRBJ1-4
CASPTAMNTEAFF,TRBV2,TRBJ1-1
CASSLVVRDPEAFF,TRBV27,TRBJ1-1
CASSLWPNEKLFF,TRBV27,TRBJ1-4
CASSFRQGYNQPQHF,TRBV7-2,TRBJ1-5
CASGGDQPQHF,TRBV27,TRBJ1-5
CASSQKGAGNTEAFF,TRBV4-2,TRBJ1-1
CASRAGKSGEETQYF,TRBV12-3/TRBV12-4,TRBJ2-5
CASTGYTGELFF,TRBV19,TRBJ2-2
CASTQPNPYRGSSGANVLTF,TRBV5-6,TRBJ2-6
CASSPGLAPLLAYEQYF,TRBV13,TRBJ2-7
CASSQETATEAFF,TRBV4-2,TRBJ1-1
CASSYYNNEQFF,TRBV6-6,TRBJ2-1
CASTTLAGGLDEQFF,TRBV7-9,TRBJ2-1
CASSLLASYGYTF,TRBV7-8,TRBJ1-2
CACSLVSSDGIQYF,TRBV7-2,TRBJ2-4
CASSEAEPEQFF,TRBV2,TRBJ2-1